What follows is one TCR beta chain and its context. Its antigen is unknown. This specimen comes from a study of CD8 T cells in Susac syndrome. Study results and limitations: Roughly 17 Susac-specific public clones were found in total CD8+ repertoires and roughly five in CD8+ TEMRA repertoires. In TEMRA cells and active patients, CD8+ clonal expansion in Susac reached its peak.

An amount of RNA that ranged from 0.5 to 1 ug was reverse transcribed with random hexamers. immunoSEQ multiplex PCR amplified TCR beta CDR3 across 54 Vbeta, 13 Jbeta. One entry per CDR3 protein, called by TCRdb with MiXCR from the immunoSEQ multiplex PCR reads. In the table there are tens of thousands of distinct CDR3 sequences, about 96% of which are singletons. In germline, CDR1 is SGDLS, CDR2 YYNGEE. The CDR3 spans 15 residues. Trimming pared 0 bases from V and 3 bases from J, leaving 13 bases between. This receptor was identified in a human donor with Susac syndrome. The rearrangement links TRBV9 to TRBJ2-7; D not certain. Sample: CD8+ T cells from PBMCs. The CDR3 loop reads CASSVDGASVYEQYF. The CDR3 nucleotides read TGTGCCAGCAGCGTAGACGGAGCTTCAGTCTACGAGCAGTACTTC.